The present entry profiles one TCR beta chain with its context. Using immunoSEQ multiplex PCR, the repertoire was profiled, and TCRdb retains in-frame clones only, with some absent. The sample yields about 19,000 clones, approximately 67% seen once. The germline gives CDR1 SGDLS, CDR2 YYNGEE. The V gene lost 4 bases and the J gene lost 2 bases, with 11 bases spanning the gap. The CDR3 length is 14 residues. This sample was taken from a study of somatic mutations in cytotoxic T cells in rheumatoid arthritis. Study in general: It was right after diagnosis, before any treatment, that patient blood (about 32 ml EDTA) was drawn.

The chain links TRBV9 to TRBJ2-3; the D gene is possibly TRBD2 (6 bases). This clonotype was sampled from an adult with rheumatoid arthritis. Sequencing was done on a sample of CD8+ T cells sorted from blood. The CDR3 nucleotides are TGTGCCAGCAGCACGGGACTGAACACAGATACGCAGTATTTT. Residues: CASSTGLNTDTQYF.